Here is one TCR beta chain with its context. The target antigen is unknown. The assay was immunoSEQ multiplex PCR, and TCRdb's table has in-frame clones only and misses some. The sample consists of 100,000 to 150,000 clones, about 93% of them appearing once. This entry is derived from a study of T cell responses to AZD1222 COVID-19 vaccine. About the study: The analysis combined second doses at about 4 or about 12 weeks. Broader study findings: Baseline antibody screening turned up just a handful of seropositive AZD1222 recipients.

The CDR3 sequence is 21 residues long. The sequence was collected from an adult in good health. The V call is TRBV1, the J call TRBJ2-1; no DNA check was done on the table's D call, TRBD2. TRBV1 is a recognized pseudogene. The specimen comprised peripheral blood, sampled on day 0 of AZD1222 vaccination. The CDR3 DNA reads TGCACCAGCAGCCAAGCCCCCCGGGTCTTTGGTGGTGGCGGGACTTACAATGAGCAGTTCTTC. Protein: CTSSQAPRVFGGGGTYNEQFF.